A single sample is the source of the 25 T cell receptor beta chains below, sequenced in a study of Graves' ophthalmopathy and Graves' hyperthyroidism. Beta-chain TCR CDR3 regions were amplified from RNA transcripts. RT-PCR in the first round used HTBI primers; a second-round multiplex PCR followed. In TCRdb, the multiplex PCR reads were re-called with MiXCR into one record per CDR3 protein. The table has roughly 1.1 million distinct CDR3 sequences, 36% seen once. The sequenced sample consisted of peripheral blood or thyroid tissue (not recorded which). These receptors were obtained from an adult man with Graves' hyperthyroidism.

This clonotype was detected ten times or more. V is TRBV20-1 and J is TRBJ2-5, with 12 bases aligning to TRBD2. V trimming: 4 bases; J trimming: 4 bases; junction bases outside the gene matches: 7. Germline V gives CDR1 DFQATT, CDR2 SNEGSKA (reference sequence). The CDR3 runs to 15 residues. The CDR3 DNA reads as TGCAGTGCTACCCTTCTAGCGGGAGGGCCAGAGACCCAGTACTTC. It yields the protein CSATLLAGGPETQYF.

Many counts were recorded for this clonotype. The chain recombines TRBV5-5 with TRBJ1-2; 7 nucleotides match TRBD1. The germline V gene encodes CDR1 SGHKS and CDR2 YYEKEE (reference sequence). The CDR3 contains 15 residues. J was trimmed by 1 base and V by 6 bases; bases with no gene match: 9. CDR3 amino acids: CASTDPGTVNYGYTF. CDR3 nucleotides: TGTGCCAGCACCGATCCCGGGACAGTTAACTATGGCTACACCTTC.

The DNA of the CDR3 is TGTGCCAGCAGCGCCCAGGAGGGGACAGGAGACCTTAACTATGGCTACACCTTC. Its protein is CASSAQEGTGDLNYGYTF. This chain connects TRBV9 to TRBJ1-2; 8 nucleotides line up with TRBD1. The CDR3 is 18 amino acids. Germline V gene lookup returns CDR1 SGDLS and CDR2 YYNGEE. Trimming cost V 3 bases and J 1 base; bases outside gene matches: 14.

This clonotype was seen ten or more times. The chain links TRBV6-5 to TRBJ2-7; D gene uncertain. Germline assignment: CDR1 MNHEY and CDR2 SVGAGI. The CDR3 has 15 residues. Trimming shortened V by 0 bases and J by 3 bases, and 12 bases separated the two germline ends. As DNA, the CDR3 is TGTGCCAGCAGTTACTCCGACAACAGCCACTACGAGCAGTACTTC. This sequence encodes CASSYSDNSHYEQYF.

This clonotype has at least ten counts. The J gene is TRBJ2-7, the V gene TRBV5-8; D call uncertain. CDR1 is SGHTS, CDR2 YDEGEE, per germline. V was cut by 3 bases and J by 4 bases, with 5 bases left in between. CDR3 length equals 11 residues. The CDR3 DNA sequence: TGTGCCAGCAGCTGGAATTACGAGCAGTACTTC. It specifies CASSWNYEQYF.

This clonotype was detected a few times. Its ends do not fully match the called genes, so a read error is possible. V gene TRBV10-3 combines with J gene TRBJ2-2, with 9 bases matching TRBD1. The V gene's germline CDR1 is ENHRY and CDR2 SYGVKD. This CDR3 is 15 amino acids long. The CDR3 is CASSDRDRVTGELFF. DNA for the CDR3: TGTGCCAGCAGTGACAGGGACAGGGTCACCGGGGAGCTGTTTTTT.

Concerning this clonotype: The junction differs from germline at one of its ends, possibly a read error. The rearrangement links TRBV5-1 to TRBJ1-6, with TRBD1 matching 7 bases. The CDR3 sequence is 15 residues long. The germline V gene has CDR1 SGHRS and CDR2 YFSETQ. DNA of the CDR3: TGTGCCAGCAGCGCCATAACAGGGGTTAATCCACCCCTCCACTTT. The encoded protein is CASSAITGVNPPLHF.

The chain uses TRBV7-9 and TRBJ2-7; D not resolved. The length of the CDR3 is 15 residues. Per germline, CDR1 SEHNR and CDR2 FQNEAQ (reference sequence). With 2 bases removed from V and 2 bases from J, the gap between germline ends came to 13 bases. The CDR3 DNA is TGTGCCAGCAGCTTATCCCCAGGCAGCACCTACGAGCAGTACTTC. Its protein is CASSLSPGSTYEQYF.

This clonotype was counted ten times or more. The rearrangement links TRBV29-1 to TRBJ2-5; D not resolved. The CDR3 has 12 residues. V gave up 3 bases and J gave up 7 bases, with 12 bases separating them. CDR1 is SQVTM, CDR2 ANQGSEA, per germline. This chain's CDR3 is CSVEGGPTTQYF. CDR3 bases: TGCAGCGTTGAGGGCGGACCGACGACCCAGTACTTC.

This clonotype was detected ten times or more. The rearrangement uses TRBV19 and TRBJ2-6; the match to TRBD1 covers 7 bases. This CDR3 is 17 amino acids long. V gave up 4 bases and J gave up 4 bases; unmatched junction bases: 10. Germline V gives CDR1 LNHDA, CDR2 SQIVND (reference sequence). CDR3 loop: CASSKGATGAGANVLTF. CDR3 DNA: TGTGCCAGTAGTAAGGGAGCAACAGGGGCCGGGGCCAACGTCCTGACTTTC.

Details on this clonotype: This may arise from a read error, as a much more abundant clone is one base away. V gene TRBV28 combines with J gene TRBJ1-1; 9 bases map to TRBD1. CDR1 and CDR2 (germline): MDHEN, SYDVKM. The ends lost 7 bases at V and 1 base at J; junction bases unmatched: 4. CDR3 size: 14 residues. The CDR3 sequence is CASMPGQGNTEAFF. DNA of the CDR3: TGTGCCAGCATGCCGGGACAGGGGAACACTGAAGCTTTCTTT.

The rearrangement uses TRBV2 and TRBJ1-1; D call uncertain. V was cut by 4 bases and J by 5 bases, with 11 bases left in between. The germline V gene encodes CDR1 SNHLY and CDR2 FYNNEI. This CDR3 spans 13 amino acids. CDR3 nucleotide sequence: TGTGCCAGCAGTGTTTTCGATGGGACTGAAGCTTTCTTT. Protein: CASSVFDGTEAFF.

The CDR3 sequence is CASSPRTVNEKLFF. Here the CDR3 DNA reads TGTGCCAGCAGTCCTCGGACAGTTAATGAAAAACTGTTTTTT. This chain uses TRBV27 with TRBJ1-4, with D perhaps matching TRBD1 (6 bases). The germline V and J ends were trimmed by 5 bases and 4 bases, with 11 bases remaining between them. CDR1 is MNHEY and CDR2 is SMNVEV in the germline V gene (reference sequence). The CDR3 runs to 14 residues.

About this clonotype: A much larger clonotype is one base distant, so this may be a read error. The rearrangement joins TRBV2 to TRBJ1-3; D gene ambiguous. The germline gives CDR1 SNHLY, CDR2 FYNNEI. This CDR3 spans 14 amino acids. The CDR3 sequence is CAISEVGMGNTIYF. The CDR3 coding sequence is TGTGCCATCAGTGAAGTTGGCATGGGAAACACCATATATTTT.

In its sample, this clonotype was seen many times. V and J are TRBV10-3 and TRBJ2-7; 8 bases agree with TRBD1. Germline V gene sequence: CDR1 ENHRY, CDR2 SYGVKD. The CDR3 loop spans 16 amino acids. The J segment lost 0 bases and the V segment lost 3 bases, leaving 7 bases of the junction unmatched. The CDR3: CAISDVEGQASYEQYF. CDR3 bases: TGTGCCATCAGTGATGTCGAGGGACAGGCCTCCTACGAGCAGTACTTC.

The V gene is TRBV3-1, the J gene TRBJ1-2; a possible D gene is TRBD1 (5 bases). Trimming pared 2 bases from V and 4 bases from J, leaving 17 bases between. From germline, CDR1 is LGHDT and CDR2 YNNKEL (reference sequence). The CDR3 sequence is 16 residues long. The CDR3 loop is CASSQHDSQQVYGYTF. The CDR3 nucleotides are TGTGCCAGCAGCCAACACGACAGCCAACAAGTCTATGGCTACACCTTC.

V gene TRBV2 combines with J gene TRBJ2-5; 7 bases are a match to TRBD2. Germline CDR1 is SNHLY and CDR2 is FYNNEI. CDR3 length: 14 amino acids. The V gene end was trimmed by 6 bases and the J gene end by 5 bases; junction bases not matched to a gene: 9. CDR3 loop: CASRNTGGLETQYF. As DNA, the CDR3 is TGTGCCAGCAGAAACACCGGGGGGTTGGAGACCCAGTACTTC.

In its sample, this clonotype was seen a few times. V is TRBV20-1 and J is TRBJ1-2; 11 positions match TRBD1. The ends lost 1 base at V and 6 bases at J; junction bases unmatched: 4. Germline V gives CDR1 DFQATT, CDR2 SNEGSKA (reference sequence). The CDR3 sequence is 14 residues long. CDR3 residues: CSARVGTGGDGYTF. Written as DNA, the CDR3 is TGCAGTGCTAGAGTCGGGACAGGGGGAGATGGCTACACCTTC.

This clonotype was counted many times. CDR3 DNA sequence: TGTGCCAGCAGCTTTGGGGTCTGGACAGGGGTGGCCGGGGAGCTGTTTTTT. Its protein product is CASSFGVWTGVAGELFF. The chain uses TRBV7-8 and TRBJ2-2; 9 bases are shared with TRBD1. The CDR3 length is 17 residues. Germline V gene lookup returns CDR1 SGHVS and CDR2 FQNEAQ. V was clipped by 3 bases and J by 6 bases; unmatched bases: 11.

This clonotype appeared many times. The chain carries TRBV7-6 and TRBJ1-2; perhaps TRBD1 as D (6 bases). The V gene's germline CDR1 is SGHVS and CDR2 FNYEAQ. V was cut by 5 bases and J by 8 bases, with 18 bases left in between. This CDR3 is 14 amino acids long. The CDR3 DNA reads as TGTGCCAGCAGCCCTACCCCGGACAGTAGAGGCTACACCTTC. Translated, it gives CASSPTPDSRGYTF. Full variable domain (outside the CDR3, taken from reference TRBV7-6 and TRBJ1-2): GAGVSQSPRYKVTKRGQDVALRCDPISGHVSLYWYRQALGQGPEFLTYFNYEAQQDKSGLPNDRFSAERPEGSISTLTIQRTEQRDSAMYRCASSPTPDSRGYTFGSGTRLTVV.

This clonotype was seen only a few times. A junction boundary mismatches the germline segment, possibly from a read error. The chain has TRBV10-3 and TRBJ1-6, with 9 bases aligning to TRBD1. CDR1 ENHRY and CDR2 SYGVKD come from the germline V gene. The CDR3 length is 16 residues. In nucleotides, the CDR3 is TGTGCCAGCAGTTCCGCCCTGACAGGGGGTAATTCACCCCTCCACTTT. Its translation is CASSSALTGGNSPLHF.

This clonotype has ten or more counts. V and J are TRBV12-3 or TRBV12-4 and TRBJ1-1; D perhaps matches TRBD1 (6 bases). Trimming removed 5 bases from V and 4 bases from J, with 14 bases in between. The CDR3 runs to 14 residues. The CDR3 loop is CASSPLAGATEAFF. The CDR3 DNA reads TGTGCCAGCAGTCCACTGGCAGGGGCCACTGAAGCTTTCTTT.

This clonotype was seen repeatedly, ten times or more. The chain employs TRBV20-1 and TRBJ1-4; no clear D. CDR1 is DFQATT and CDR2 is SNEGSKA in the germline V gene (reference sequence). The CDR3 runs 13 residues. V was pared by 6 bases and J by 6 bases, with 14 bases between. CDR3 nucleotide sequence: TGCAGTGCCCTATTCGATTGGCATGAAAAACTGTTTTTT. Protein sequence: CSALFDWHEKLFF.

This chain uses TRBV25-1 with TRBJ2-7; perhaps TRBD2 as D (5 bases). CDR3 length equals 12 residues. The germline V gene encodes CDR1 MGHDK and CDR2 SYGVNS. The V end lost 9 bases, the J end lost 4 bases, and 13 bases lay between the germline ends. In nucleotides, the CDR3 is TGTGCCAGTTACGGGAACTCGTACGAGCAGTACTTC. Amino acids: CASYGNSYEQYF.

The J gene is TRBJ2-5, the V gene TRBV4-3, with 10 nucleotides matching TRBD1. With 0 bases clipped from V and 5 bases from J, the junction kept 6 bases outside the gene matches. Germline CDR1 reads LGHNA; CDR2 reads YSLEER. The CDR3 contains 16 residues. CDR3 sequence: CASSQDDRGRRETQYF. CDR3 DNA sequence: TGCGCCAGCAGCCAAGACGACAGGGGGCGCCGGGAGACCCAGTACTTC.